This T cell receptor beta chain was sequenced during a study of blood T cell repertoires in COVID-19. For the study at large: PBMCs, B-cell-depleted T cells, or T cells were the source of the cDNA or gDNA that made up the material.

Measured with immunoSEQ multiplex PCR; TCRdb has only the in-frame clones, and not every one. This sample carries 150,000 or so clones, less than 90% of them seen once, and the ten largest clones take roughly 7.3%. The CDR3 consists of 17 residues. Trimming removed 5 bases from V and 7 bases from J; junction bases left unmatched: 16. Germline CDR1 is SGHNT and CDR2 is YENEEA. The clonotype was recovered from a woman aged 50 to 65 who had recovered from COVID-19. The chain recombines TRBV11-3 with TRBJ2-1, with 8 nucleotides matching TRBD2. Sequenced sample: PBMCs or T cells enriched from blood (not recorded which). In DNA, the CDR3 is TGTGCCAGCAGCGAAGACACTCAGCGGGGGTGGAGGAATGAGCAGTTCTTC. This translates into CASSEDTQRGWRNEQFF.